This T cell receptor beta chain derives from a study of T cell clonotyping in hematopoietic cell transplantation. General study findings and limits: CD4 and CD8 repertoire contributions could not be separated without sorting. Graft donor and pretransplant recipient Inverse Simpson Index values predicted broader posttransplant TCR diversity. Pathologically expanded recipient clonotypes increased progressively from day 30 to day 180 as diversity fell.

As to this clone: Its antigen is not known.

This CDR3 comprises 14 residues. V shed 1 base and J shed 4 bases, with 8 bases lying between them. From germline, CDR1 is MGHRA and CDR2 YSYEKL. Generated by immunoSEQ multiplex PCR, the TCRdb table keeps only in-frame clones and is missing some. The sample yields around 15,000 clones, around 66% seen once. Samples: about 28 days before transplant, then days 30, 100 and 180 after. The input for sequencing was PBMCs, taken 30 days after allogeneic stem cell transplant. This receptor was obtained from a male patient between 45 and 59 years old who had an allogeneic stem cell transplant from an unrelated donor, so T cells may come from the graft donor. Some clones in this sample may be carry-over from other donors' samples. The gene calls are TRBV4-1 and TRBJ2-1; a weak D match, TRBD2 (5 bases). CDR3 in amino acids: CASSQGEGYNEQFF. The DNA of the CDR3 is TGCGCCAGCAGCCAAGGTGAGGGTTACAATGAGCAGTTCTTC.